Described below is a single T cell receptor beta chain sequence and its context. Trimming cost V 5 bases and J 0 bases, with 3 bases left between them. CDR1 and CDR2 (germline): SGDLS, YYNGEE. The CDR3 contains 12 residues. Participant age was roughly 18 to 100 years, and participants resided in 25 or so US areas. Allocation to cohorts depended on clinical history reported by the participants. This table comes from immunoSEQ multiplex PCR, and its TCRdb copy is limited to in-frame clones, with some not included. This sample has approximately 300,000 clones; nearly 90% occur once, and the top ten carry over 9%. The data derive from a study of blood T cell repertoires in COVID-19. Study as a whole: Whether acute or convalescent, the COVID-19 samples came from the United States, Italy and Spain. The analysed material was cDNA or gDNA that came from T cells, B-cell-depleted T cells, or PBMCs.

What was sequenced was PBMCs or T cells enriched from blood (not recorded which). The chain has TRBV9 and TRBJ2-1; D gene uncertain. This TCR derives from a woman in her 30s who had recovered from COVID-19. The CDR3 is CASSLSYNEQFF. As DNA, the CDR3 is TGTGCCAGCAGTCTCTCCTACAATGAGCAGTTCTTC. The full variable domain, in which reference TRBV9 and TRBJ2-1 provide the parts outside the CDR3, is DSGVTQTPKHLITATGQRVTLRCSPRSGDLSVYWYQQSLDQGLQFLIQYYNGEERAKGNILERFSAQQFPDLHSELNLSSLELGDSALYFCASSLSYNEQFFGPGTRLTVL.